The table lists the clone carrying this T cell receptor (beta chain) with many counts. Its antigen is currently unknown. Germline CDR1 is SGHRS and CDR2 is YFSETQ. The CDR3 length is 14 residues. The ends lost 0 bases at V and 6 bases at J; junction bases unmatched: 4. These data belong to a study of spatial heterogeneity in lung cancer. Study-wide findings and caveats: Blood carried ubiquitous expanded tumor TCRs more at resection than follow-up.

Stated time point: sample taken at primary tumor resection. Sequencing of whole RNA from tumor, nontumor lung or frozen PBMC involved no sorting. TCRdb recomputed calls from the 5' RACE reads with MiXCR, one row per CDR3 protein. The sample lists 8,100 or so distinct CDR3 sequences, approximately 5.4% seen once, with 30% to 45% in the top ten. The clonotype was recovered from a male donor with early-stage non-small cell lung cancer. V is TRBV5-1 and J is TRBJ1-1; 8 bases match TRBD1. The input for sequencing was PBMCs, taken at surgery. The CDR3 sequence is CASSLEQGVPEAFF. CDR3 bases: TGCGCCAGCAGCTTGGAACAGGGGGTGCCTGAAGCTTTCTTT.